This TCR beta chain originates from a study of blood T cell repertoires in COVID-19 (dated by TCRdb to 2018 to 2020). Study-level background: Samples covering the acute and convalescent phases of COVID-19 were provided by collaborators in the United States, Italy and Spain. The repertoires were released in a freely available public database intended as a resource for research on the immune response to SARS-CoV-2. The prospective study material was composed of cDNA or gDNA derived from T cells, B-cell-depleted T cells, or PBMCs. Deeply sampled blood TCRbeta repertoires from subjects exposed to, actively infected with, or recovered from COVID-19 were included in the dataset. HLA class I and class II types, where available, came from metadata supplied by the sample provider rather than from assay-based typing. Samples came from the ongoing ImmuneRACE study (first 160 participants) plus 1,254 subjects from 6 global collaborators. Sample metadata almost always included a de-identified subject ID, COVID-19 status, age in years and sex. Beyond this particular receptor, the publication reports: How much clinical and demographic metadata was included differed by source and by participant, and the metadata was provided uncurated.

Each collaborating institution followed its own protocols to collect whole blood in K2EDTA tubes. For TCRbeta analysis, collaborators shipped samples as frozen whole blood, isolated PBMCs, or DNA extracted from either of those sample types. Notes on this clone: What this receptor recognizes is not known. Base-call qualities are not available, and no considerably larger clone is one nucleotide away.

TCRbeta CDR3 regions were amplified from genomic DNA by means of the immunoSEQ Assay, a bias-controlled multiplex PCR. In the paper's pipeline: Within the assay, amplification of reference gene primers was used to estimate how many nucleated cells each sample contained. To quantify the absolute abundance of each unique TCRbeta CDR3 rearrangement, sequence reads were collapsed and filtered. For each sample, productive Simpson clonality was calculated as the square root of Simpson's diversity index over productive rearrangements. TCRdb retrieved this table from immuneACCESS and kept in-frame rearrangements only. Not all clones are present; in checked studies, unresolved V genes account for under half, and no reason is known for the remainder. V, J and clone size reflect that table, while D and trimming were determined from the DNA. For this sample the table gives some 200,000 clones, of which about three quarters were detected only once. Of the sample, more than 25% falls within the top ten clones.

CDR1 and CDR2 are read off the germline V gene (reference sequence) as GTSNPN and SVGIG. At the junction V is shortened by 0 bases and J by 5 bases, with 13 bases in between. From the cysteine up to the phenylalanine, the CDR3 has a length of 15 residues. The entry retains the CDR3 DNA only, 45 bases that are in frame from base 1. This clonotype was sampled from a woman aged 70-85 years with acute or convalescent COVID-19. Sequencing input: peripheral blood. Rearrangement joined TRBV30 to TRBJ2-2, with no D gene named confidently. The DNA sequence is given as TGTGCCTGGAGTGTAAACGGTCTGCGGACCGGGGAGCTGTTTTTT. Protein translation: CAWSVNGLRTGELFF.